A selection of T cell receptor beta chains follows, all from one sample in a study of T-cell reconstitution after alpha-beta-depleted transplantation in children. TCRdb re-called the PCR reads with MiXCR, one entry per CDR3 protein. Seen here are fewer than 550,000 distinct CDR3 sequences, approximately 10% observed once, and the top ten hold about 2%. The sequences come from PBMCs, collected before TCRalphabeta/CD19-depleted stem cell transplant. These receptors all come from a child aged 2 to 15 with inherited bone marrow failure, due to receive a stem cell transplant. Each CDR3 is given with its conserved first and last residue. D genes are given only for firm matches. Clone sizes are given selectively: once, few, many, or a class where the clone is expanded.

abundance,d_gene,j_gene,v_gene,len,CDR3aa,CDR3nt
many,TRBD2,TRBJ2-1,TRBV27,16,CASSGRTSGRRNEQFF,TGTGCCAGCAGTGGCAGGACTAGCGGGAGAAGGAATGAGCAGTTCTTC
many,TRBD2,TRBJ2-3,TRBV24-1,16,CATSDRGLAGGDTQYF,TGTGCCACCAGTGATAGGGGACTAGCGGGGGGAGATACGCAGTATTTT
-,-,TRBJ2-2,TRBV10-2,14,CASSVASLTGELFF,TGCGCCAGCAGTGTCGCTAGCCTCACCGGGGAGCTGTTTTTT
few,TRBD1,TRBJ2-3,TRBV12-3/TRBV12-4,15,CASSLGDRGIDTQYF,TGTGCCAGCAGTTTAGGGGACAGGGGAATAGATACGCAGTATTTT
-,-,TRBJ2-1,TRBV20-1,14,CSASLSVPYNEQFF,TGCAGTGCTAGTCTATCGGTCCCCTACAATGAGCAGTTCTTC
many,-,TRBJ1-2,TRBV4-1,14,CASSQKTGNYGYTF,TGCGCCAGCAGCCAAAAAACGGGGAACTATGGCTACACCTTC
few,TRBD2,TRBJ2-3,TRBV19,17,CASSIAGREAATDTQYF,TGTGCCAGTAGTATAGCAGGGCGGGAGGCGGCCACAGATACGCAGTATTTT
many,TRBD2,TRBJ2-1,TRBV20-1,13,CSARGPSGRKQFF,TGCAGTGCTAGAGGGCCTAGCGGGAGGAAGCAGTTCTTC
many,-,TRBJ2-5,TRBV15,14,CATSRALSRGTQYF,TGTGCCACCAGCAGGGCACTATCACGAGGGACCCAGTACTTC
many,-,TRBJ2-2,TRBV5-1,15,CASSFANANTGELFF,TGCGCCAGCAGCTTTGCAAACGCGAACACCGGGGAGCTGTTTTTT
many,TRBD2,TRBJ2-1,TRBV12-3/TRBV12-4,16,CASSLRTSGSINEQFF,TGTGCCAGCAGTTTACGGACTAGCGGGAGTATTAATGAGCAGTTCTTC
many,-,TRBJ2-7,TRBV7-9,12,CASSLERNEQYF,TGTGCCAGCAGCTTAGAGAGGAACGAGCAGTACTTC
few,-,TRBJ2-3,TRBV27,16,CASSLRAGGFTDTQYF,TGTGCCAGCAGTTTACGCGCAGGGGGGTTCACAGATACGCAGTATTTT
few,TRBD1,TRBJ2-2,TRBV5-4,15,CASSPGTGGDGELFF,TGTGCCAGCAGCCCCGGGACAGGGGGCGACGGGGAGCTGTTTTTT
many,-,TRBJ2-7,TRBV10-3,14,CAISESGTSYEQYF,TGTGCCATCAGTGAGTCTGGTACCTCCTACGAGCAGTACTTC
many,-,TRBJ2-1,TRBV5-6,17,CASSNYPGTRSYNEQFF,TGTGCCAGCAGCAACTATCCCGGGACAAGATCCTACAATGAGCAGTTCTTC
many,TRBD1,TRBJ2-1,TRBV7-9,17,CASSYPPRDRTYNEQFF,TGTGCCAGCAGTTATCCACCCAGGGACAGGACCTACAATGAGCAGTTCTTC
many,-,TRBJ2-1,TRBV7-2,14,CASSLRAVYNEQFF,TGTGCCAGCAGCTTAAGGGCCGTATACAATGAGCAGTTCTTC
few,-,TRBJ1-5,TRBV15,15,CATSRDRGRGQPQHF,TGTGCCACCAGCAGAGACAGGGGAAGGGGTCAGCCCCAGCATTTT
-,-,TRBJ2-3,TRBV4-3,13,CASSQLPGDTQYF,TGCGCCAGCAGCCAACTCCCTGGAGATACGCAGTATTTT
many,-,TRBJ2-7,TRBV6-2/TRBV6-3,12,CASSENYYEQYF,TGTGCCAGCAGCGAAAACTATTACGAGCAGTACTTC
few,-,TRBJ2-7,TRBV28,15,CASSARLSSPYEQYF,TGTGCCAGCAGTGCCCGACTCTCCTCCCCTTACGAGCAGTACTTC